The T cell receptor beta chain described here comes from a study of CD8 T cells in Susac syndrome. RNA amounts of 0.5 to 1 ug underwent reverse transcription with random hexamers. Amplification of the TCR beta CDR3 was carried out by immunoSEQ multiplex PCR, which spanned a total of 54 Vbeta and 13 Jbeta segments. TCRdb reanalysed the immunoSEQ multiplex PCR reads using MiXCR and keeps one entry per CDR3 protein. Of approximately 210,000 distinct CDR3 sequences in the sample, 95% were seen once. Sequencing targeted TCR beta in blood CD8+ and CD4+ T cells. Stable or active relapsing-remitting multiple sclerosis, untreated and meeting revised McDonald criteria, defined the controls. Negative isolation was used for CD8+ and CD4+ T cells, and FACS enrichment was applied to TEMRA cells. The CDR3 covers 15 residues. The germline V gene encodes CDR1 KGHSH and CDR2 LQKENI. V was clipped by 4 bases and J by 6 bases; unmatched bases: 2.

This clonotype was seen more than once but under ten times. V is TRBV18 and J is TRBJ2-1, with 14 bases matching TRBD2. Sequenced sample: CD4+ T cells from PBMCs. This TCR came from a human donor with multiple sclerosis. CDR3: CASSLGLAGANEQFF. The CDR3 nucleotides are TGTGCCAGCTCACTGGGACTAGCGGGAGCCAATGAGCAGTTCTTC. Together with reference TRBV18 and TRBJ2-1, the CDR3 gives the full variable domain: NAGVMQNPRHLVRRRGQEARLRCSPMKGHSHVYWYRQLPEEGLKFMVYLQKENIIDESGMPKERFSAEFPKEGPSILRIQQVVRGDSAAYFCASSLGLAGANEQFFGPGTRLTVL.